The rows below give T cell receptor beta chains drawn from one sample of a study of T cells in localized non-small cell lung cancer. Produced via immunoSEQ multiplex PCR; TCRdb's table is partial and in-frame only. The sample records about 25,000 clones, 86% being singletons. Sequences were derived from peripheral blood, sampled before any cancer treatment. The source is a male donor aged 60 or over with stage II squamous cell lung carcinoma. Each CDR3 is given with its conserved first and last residue. The D gene is left open where the match is weak. Clone size, where shown, is once, few, many, or a class for clones that have expanded.

v_gene: TRBV19
d_gene: TRBD2
j_gene: TRBJ2-1
abundance: .
CDR3aa: CASSMGLANNEQFF
CDR3nt: TGTGCCAGTAGTATGGGACTAGCCAACAATGAGCAGTTCTTC

v_gene: TRBV4-2
d_gene: .
j_gene: TRBJ1-1
abundance: .
CDR3aa: CASSQEEGAPTEAFF
CDR3nt: TGTGCCAGCAGCCAAGAAGAAGGGGCGCCCACTGAAGCTTTCTTT

v_gene: TRBV19
d_gene: .
j_gene: TRBJ2-7
abundance: .
CDR3aa: CASSMYPNEQYF
CDR3nt: TGTGCCAGTAGTATGTACCCCAACGAGCAGTACTTC

v_gene: TRBV5-1
d_gene: .
j_gene: TRBJ2-1
abundance: .
CDR3aa: CASSLQNEQFF
CDR3nt: TGCGCCAGCAGCCTCCAAAATGAGCAGTTCTTC

v_gene: TRBV19
d_gene: TRBD2
j_gene: TRBJ2-3
abundance: .
CDR3aa: CASSLRTSGGGDTQYF
CDR3nt: TGTGCCAGTAGCCTTAGGACTAGCGGGGGTGGGGATACGCAGTATTTT

v_gene: TRBV4-1
d_gene: .
j_gene: TRBJ2-7
abundance: .
CDR3aa: CASSHREGYEQYF
CDR3nt: TGCGCCAGCAGCCACAGAGAGGGCTACGAGCAGTACTTC

v_gene: TRBV27
d_gene: .
j_gene: TRBJ2-7
abundance: .
CDR3aa: CASSFKAASYEQYF
CDR3nt: TGTGCCAGCAGTTTTAAGGCAGCCAGCTACGAGCAGTACTTC

v_gene: TRBV6-5
d_gene: .
j_gene: TRBJ2-2
abundance: .
CDR3aa: CASSYFQETGELFF
CDR3nt: TGTGCCAGCAGTTACTTTCAGGAGACCGGGGAGCTGTTTTTT

v_gene: TRBV10-3
d_gene: .
j_gene: TRBJ1-6
abundance: .
CDR3aa: CAISEVPVTGTGGSPLHF
CDR3nt: TGTGCCATCAGCGAGGTCCCAGTGACCGGGACCGGGGGTTCACCCCTCCACTTT

v_gene: TRBV7-9
d_gene: TRBD2
j_gene: TRBJ2-3
abundance: .
CDR3aa: CASSLATSGGDTQYF
CDR3nt: TGTGCCAGCAGCTTAGCGACTAGCGGAGGCGATACGCAGTATTTT

v_gene: TRBV11-3
d_gene: TRBD2
j_gene: TRBJ2-1
abundance: .
CDR3aa: CASSYTGTSGTNEQFF
CDR3nt: TGTGCCAGCAGCTATACCGGGACTAGCGGGACCAATGAGCAGTTCTTC

v_gene: TRBV5-1
d_gene: TRBD1
j_gene: TRBJ1-1
abundance: .
CDR3aa: CASRITGDEAFF
CDR3nt: TGCGCCAGCAGGATCACAGGGGATGAAGCTTTCTTT

v_gene: TRBV4-2
d_gene: .
j_gene: TRBJ2-5
abundance: .
CDR3aa: CASSFEVQETQYF
CDR3nt: TGTGCCAGCAGCTTCGAAGTACAAGAGACCCAGTACTTC

v_gene: TRBV4-1
d_gene: .
j_gene: TRBJ2-1
abundance: .
CDR3aa: CASSQEEPRNEQFF
CDR3nt: TGCGCCAGCAGCCAAGAAGAGCCAAGAAATGAGCAGTTCTTC

v_gene: TRBV28
d_gene: TRBD1
j_gene: TRBJ1-5
abundance: .
CDR3aa: CASSIQGARQPQHF
CDR3nt: TGTGCCAGCAGCATACAGGGGGCACGGCAGCCCCAGCATTTT

v_gene: TRBV14
d_gene: .
j_gene: TRBJ1-6
abundance: .
CDR3aa: CASSQEAPGNSPLHF
CDR3nt: TGTGCCAGCAGCCAAGAAGCCCCGGGGAATTCACCCCTCCACTTT

v_gene: TRBV4-2
d_gene: .
j_gene: TRBJ1-1
abundance: .
CDR3aa: CASMESPDTEAFF
CDR3nt: TGTGCCAGCATGGAGAGCCCGGACACTGAAGCTTTCTTT

v_gene: TRBV5-4
d_gene: TRBD1
j_gene: TRBJ1-1
abundance: .
CDR3aa: CASSSRDRVGAFF
CDR3nt: TGTGCCAGCAGCTCAAGGGACAGGGTTGGGGCTTTCTTT

v_gene: TRBV5-1
d_gene: TRBD1
j_gene: TRBJ1-1
abundance: once
CDR3aa: CASTGTENTEAFF
CDR3nt: TGCGCCAGCACCGGGACAGAGAACACTGAAGCTTTCTTT

v_gene: TRBV30
d_gene: .
j_gene: TRBJ2-3
abundance: .
CDR3aa: CAWSVVEADTQYF
CDR3nt: TGTGCCTGGAGTGTAGTAGAGGCGGATACGCAGTATTTT

v_gene: TRBV6-1
d_gene: TRBD1
j_gene: TRBJ2-5
abundance: .
CDR3aa: CASRPTGYETQYF
CDR3nt: TGTGCCAGCCGACCGACAGGGTACGAGACCCAGTACTTC

v_gene: TRBV18
d_gene: .
j_gene: TRBJ2-5
abundance: .
CDR3aa: CASSPVSFTAQETQYF
CDR3nt: TGTGCCAGCTCACCTGTTTCTTTTACGGCTCAAGAGACCCAGTACTTC

v_gene: TRBV7-2
d_gene: .
j_gene: TRBJ1-2
abundance: .
CDR3aa: CASSPRGGVVDGYTF
CDR3nt: TGTGCCAGCAGCCCCAGGGGAGGGGTGGTGGACGGCTACACCTTC

v_gene: TRBV19
d_gene: .
j_gene: TRBJ1-2
abundance: .
CDR3aa: CASTPDTYPYGYTF
CDR3nt: TGTGCCAGTACCCCGGACACGTACCCCTATGGCTACACCTTC

v_gene: TRBV10-3
d_gene: TRBD2
j_gene: TRBJ2-5
abundance: .
CDR3aa: CAISESGGLGETQYF
CDR3nt: TGTGCCATCAGTGAGTCGGGAGGGTTAGGGGAGACCCAGTACTTC

v_gene: TRBV6-4
d_gene: TRBD1
j_gene: TRBJ2-1
abundance: .
CDR3aa: CASSDSNRGREQFF
CDR3nt: TGTGCCAGCAGTGATTCAAACAGGGGACGTGAGCAGTTCTTC

v_gene: TRBV21-1
d_gene: .
j_gene: TRBJ2-2
abundance: .
CDR3aa: CASSKVLGGANTGELFF
CDR3nt: TGTGCCAGCAGCAAAGTTCTAGGAGGGGCGAACACCGGGGAGCTGTTTTTT

v_gene: TRBV15
d_gene: .
j_gene: TRBJ1-1
abundance: .
CDR3aa: CATSRERLEAFF
CDR3nt: TGTGCCACCAGCAGAGAACGCCTCGAAGCTTTCTTT

v_gene: TRBV7-9
d_gene: .
j_gene: TRBJ1-1
abundance: .
CDR3aa: CASSFQGQTTEAFF
CDR3nt: TGTGCCAGCAGCTTTCAGGGGCAGACCACTGAAGCTTTCTTT

v_gene: TRBV7-2
d_gene: TRBD2
j_gene: TRBJ2-3
abundance: .
CDR3aa: CASSSPGGGASTDTQYF
CDR3nt: TGTGCCAGCAGCTCCCCCGGGGGAGGGGCCAGCACAGATACGCAGTATTTT

v_gene: TRBV5-6
d_gene: .
j_gene: TRBJ2-7
abundance: .
CDR3aa: CASSLGADLNYEQYF
CDR3nt: TGTGCCAGCAGCTTGGGGGCAGACCTCAACTACGAGCAGTACTTC

v_gene: TRBV6-5
d_gene: .
j_gene: TRBJ1-1
abundance: .
CDR3aa: CASSPLEDTEAFF
CDR3nt: TGTGCCAGCAGCCCACTAGAGGACACTGAAGCTTTCTTT

v_gene: TRBV19
d_gene: TRBD1
j_gene: TRBJ1-5
abundance: few
CDR3aa: CASSIPGQGVAPQHF
CDR3nt: TGTGCCAGTAGTATCCCGGGACAGGGAGTTGCGCCCCAGCATTTT

v_gene: TRBV11-2
d_gene: TRBD1
j_gene: TRBJ1-1
abundance: .
CDR3aa: CASSRGGITEAFF
CDR3nt: TGTGCCAGCAGCAGAGGGGGCATCACTGAAGCTTTCTTT

v_gene: TRBV4-1
d_gene: .
j_gene: TRBJ2-4
abundance: .
CDR3aa: CASSQELPAILAKNIQYF
CDR3nt: TGCGCCAGCAGCCAAGAGTTGCCAGCTATACTAGCCAAAAACATTCAGTACTTC

v_gene: TRBV6-1
d_gene: TRBD1
j_gene: TRBJ1-4
abundance: .
CDR3aa: CATNRGLTNEKLFF
CDR3nt: TGTGCCACTAACAGGGGACTGACTAATGAAAAACTGTTTTTT

v_gene: TRBV30
d_gene: TRBD1
j_gene: TRBJ2-4
abundance: .
CDR3aa: CAWSGLGQGPENIQYF
CDR3nt: TGTGCCTGGAGTGGACTGGGACAGGGGCCCGAAAACATTCAGTACTTC

v_gene: TRBV4-2
d_gene: .
j_gene: TRBJ2-7
abundance: .
CDR3aa: CASSQQSGEVYEQYF
CDR3nt: TGTGCCAGCAGCCAACAATCGGGAGAGGTCTACGAGCAGTACTTC

v_gene: TRBV6-5
d_gene: .
j_gene: TRBJ2-7
abundance: .
CDR3aa: CASGLRENEQYF
CDR3nt: TGTGCCAGCGGTCTAAGGGAAAACGAGCAGTACTTC

v_gene: TRBV5-6
d_gene: .
j_gene: TRBJ1-2
abundance: .
CDR3aa: CASSPQGQAYGYTF
CDR3nt: TGTGCCAGCAGCCCCCAGGGACAAGCCTATGGCTACACCTTC

v_gene: TRBV7-3
d_gene: TRBD1
j_gene: TRBJ2-7
abundance: .
CDR3aa: CASSLTVGQGFSEQYF
CDR3nt: TGTGCCAGCAGCTTAACGGTAGGACAGGGGTTCTCCGAGCAGTACTTC

v_gene: TRBV28
d_gene: .
j_gene: TRBJ1-2
abundance: .
CDR3aa: CASSNFYGYTF
CDR3nt: TGTGCCAGCAGTAACTTCTATGGCTACACCTTC

v_gene: TRBV19
d_gene: TRBD1
j_gene: TRBJ2-1
abundance: .
CDR3aa: CASSIRQGASNEQFF
CDR3nt: TGTGCCAGTAGTATTCGACAGGGGGCGTCGAATGAGCAGTTCTTC

v_gene: TRBV7-2
d_gene: TRBD2
j_gene: TRBJ2-7
abundance: .
CDR3aa: CASSLGSGGSYEQYF
CDR3nt: TGTGCCAGCAGCTTAGGTTCGGGGGGCTCCTACGAGCAGTACTTC

v_gene: TRBV5-4
d_gene: .
j_gene: TRBJ2-3
abundance: .
CDR3aa: CASSLTWGAADTQYF
CDR3nt: TGTGCCAGCAGCTTGACTTGGGGGGCAGCAGATACGCAGTATTTT

v_gene: TRBV4-3
d_gene: .
j_gene: TRBJ2-7
abundance: .
CDR3aa: CASSQDKQGYEQYF
CDR3nt: TGCGCCAGCAGCCAAGATAAACAGGGCTACGAGCAGTACTTC

v_gene: TRBV29-1
d_gene: .
j_gene: TRBJ1-1
abundance: .
CDR3aa: CSVAGNGNEAFF
CDR3nt: TGCAGCGTTGCTGGCAATGGGAATGAAGCTTTCTTT

v_gene: TRBV5-4
d_gene: .
j_gene: TRBJ2-7
abundance: .
CDR3aa: CASSLAKGGHTYEQYF
CDR3nt: TGTGCCAGCAGCTTGGCCAAGGGCGGCCATACCTACGAGCAGTACTTC

v_gene: TRBV10-2
d_gene: TRBD2
j_gene: TRBJ2-5
abundance: .
CDR3aa: CASAGLSQETQYF
CDR3nt: TGCGCCAGTGCGGGACTATCGCAAGAGACCCAGTACTTC

v_gene: TRBV12-5
d_gene: .
j_gene: TRBJ1-2
abundance: .
CDR3aa: CASGLVGGYTF
CDR3nt: TGTGCTAGTGGTTTGGTGGGCGGCTACACCTTC

v_gene: TRBV12-1
d_gene: .
j_gene: TRBJ1-4
abundance: .
CDR3aa: CASSYSVLGEKLFF
CDR3nt: TGTGCCAGCAGCTATAGCGTTCTCGGTGAAAAACTGTTTTTT

v_gene: TRBV4-3
d_gene: .
j_gene: TRBJ1-4
abundance: once
CDR3aa: CASSQGASTNEKLFF
CDR3nt: TGCGCCAGCAGCCAAGGCGCTTCAACTAATGAAAAACTGTTTTTT

v_gene: TRBV18
d_gene: TRBD1
j_gene: TRBJ2-3
abundance: .
CDR3aa: CASSKGTGGTDTQYF
CDR3nt: TGTGCCAGCTCAAAAGGGACAGGGGGTACAGATACGCAGTATTTT

v_gene: TRBV9
d_gene: .
j_gene: TRBJ2-6
abundance: .
CDR3aa: CASSARWQGKSSGANVLTF
CDR3nt: TGTGCCAGCAGCGCCCGGTGGCAGGGGAAAAGCTCTGGGGCCAACGTCCTGACTTTC

v_gene: TRBV4-3
d_gene: .
j_gene: TRBJ2-5
abundance: .
CDR3aa: CASSPGGRETQYF
CDR3nt: TGCGCCAGCAGCCCAGGCGGCCGGGAGACCCAGTACTTC

v_gene: TRBV27
d_gene: .
j_gene: TRBJ1-5
abundance: .
CDR3aa: CASSWDGVNQPQHF
CDR3nt: TGTGCCAGCAGTTGGGACGGAGTCAATCAGCCCCAGCATTTT

v_gene: TRBV7-2
d_gene: TRBD1
j_gene: TRBJ2-2
abundance: .
CDR3aa: CASSSQGTRRNTGELFF
CDR3nt: TGTGCCAGCAGCTCACAGGGGACCCGACGAAACACCGGGGAGCTGTTTTTT

v_gene: TRBV7-9
d_gene: .
j_gene: TRBJ1-1
abundance: .
CDR3aa: CASSLGTLNTEAFF
CDR3nt: TGTGCCAGCAGCTTAGGGACCCTGAACACTGAAGCTTTCTTT

v_gene: TRBV5-4
d_gene: .
j_gene: TRBJ1-5
abundance: .
CDR3aa: CASSFGGPGGNQPQHF
CDR3nt: TGTGCCAGCAGCTTCGGGGGTCCGGGGGGCAATCAGCCCCAGCATTTT